The 13 T cell receptor beta chains below come from one sample, sequenced in a study of shared clonotypes between healthy human individuals. The repertoire was sequenced with immunoSEQ multiplex PCR; TCRdb's copy has only in-frame clones and lacks some. The data contain about 2.4 million clones, approximately 93% of them seen just once; the ten biggest clones take up approximately 0.36%. Sequences were obtained from naive CD4+ T cells from PBMCs. Subset described: CD45RA+ positively selected. The receptors were sampled from a man younger than 35 in good health. Some clones in this sample may be carry-over from other donors' samples.

In its sample, this clone was seen once. This chain connects TRBV5-4 to TRBJ2-7, with 7 bases identical to TRBD1. The V gene end was trimmed by 3 bases and the J gene end by 0 bases; junction bases not matched to a gene: 6. The CDR3 loop spans 15 amino acids. Germline V gives CDR1 SGHNT, CDR2 YYREEE (reference sequence). The CDR3 DNA sequence: TGTGCCAGCAGCTCGGGACAGAGGAGCTCCTACGAGCAGTACTTC. Amino acid sequence: CASSSGQRSSYEQYF. The variable domain in full, with the rest retrieved from reference TRBV5-4 and TRBJ2-7, is ETGVTQSPTHLIKTRGQQVTLRCSSQSGHNTVSWYQQALGQGPQFIFQYYREEENGRGNFPPRFSGLQFPNYSSELNVNALELDDSALYLCASSSGQRSSYEQYFGPGTRLTVT.

The V and J genes are TRBV5-1 and TRBJ1-2; D might be TRBD1 (6 bases). V lost 4 bases to trimming and J lost 4 bases, with 14 bases between them. The germline V gene encodes CDR1 SGHRS and CDR2 YFSETQ. This CDR3 contains 14 residues. In DNA, the CDR3 is TGCGCCAGCAGCCCCGATGTGGGGGCCTATGGCTACACCTTC. Translated, it gives CASSPDVGAYGYTF.

The chain joins TRBV5-1 to TRBJ2-3, with 8 nucleotides matching TRBD2. J was trimmed by 2 bases and V by 4 bases; bases with no gene match: 9. The CDR3 is 16 residues long. Germline-derived CDR1 and CDR2 are SGHRS and YFSETQ. This chain's CDR3 is CASSPGGRAPTDTQYF. The CDR3 DNA sequence: TGCGCCAGCAGCCCGGGAGGGCGGGCCCCCACAGATACGCAGTATTTT. Filled out from reference TRBV5-1 and TRBJ2-3, the complete variable domain reads KAGVTQTPRYLIKTRGQQVTLSCSPISGHRSVSWYQQTPGQGLQFLFEYFSETQRNKGNFPGRFSGRQFSNSRSEMNVSTLELGDSALYLCASSPGGRAPTDTQYFGPGTRLTVL.

This chain uses TRBV16 with TRBJ2-3; D remains unclear. This CDR3 has 13 amino acids. Deletions cut 1 base from V and 2 bases from J, with 4 bases between. Per germline, CDR1 KGHSY and CDR2 FQNENV. The CDR3 coding sequence is TGTGCCAGCAGCCAATTTTCCACAGATACGCAGTATTTT. It codes for CASSQFSTDTQYF.

The chain is built from TRBV2 and TRBJ2-7, with D possibly being TRBD1 or TRBD2 (5 bases each). The germline V gene has CDR1 SNHLY and CDR2 FYNNEI. The CDR3 sequence is 16 residues long. Trimming cost V 7 bases and J 2 bases, with 21 bases left between them. CDR3 in DNA: TGTGCCAGCATCTCCGGCGGGCAGGGATTAACCTACGAGCAGTACTTC. Translating it yields CASISGGQGLTYEQYF.

This rearrangement joins TRBV28 to TRBJ1-1, with D hard to call. CDR1 and CDR2 from the germline V gene are MDHEN and SYDVKM. This CDR3 comprises 13 residues. V lost 6 bases to trimming and J lost 4 bases, with 12 bases between them. CDR3 nucleotide sequence: TGTGCCAGCAGCCAAAACATAGTCACTGAAGCTTTCTTT. Amino acid sequence: CASSQNIVTEAFF. The full variable domain, in which reference TRBV28 and TRBJ1-1 provide the parts outside the CDR3, is DVKVTQSSRYLVKRTGEKVFLECVQDMDHENMFWYRQDPGLGLRLIYFSYDVKMKEKGDIPEGYSVSREKKERFSLILESASTNQTSMYLCASSQNIVTEAFFGQGTRLTVV.

CDR3 sequence reads: CSAGQNQANYGYTF. Written as DNA, the CDR3 is TGCAGCGCGGGACAGAACCAAGCTAACTATGGCTACACCTTC. V usage is TRBV29-1 and J usage is TRBJ1-2; 7 nucleotides agree with TRBD1. Germline CDR1 is SQVTM and CDR2 is ANQGSEA. The ends lost 7 bases at V and 0 bases at J; junction bases unmatched: 8. The CDR3 runs to 14 residues.

This chain uses TRBV1 with TRBJ2-1; the table names TRBD2, a call not compared with the DNA. TRBV1 is recorded as a pseudogene. This CDR3 has 16 amino acids. CDR3 amino acids: CTSRQSSGDIYNEQFF. The CDR3, as DNA: TGCACCAGCAGACAATCGAGCGGGGATATCTACAATGAGCAGTTCTTC.

The V and J genes are TRBV6-6 and TRBJ1-1; TRBD1 is a possible D gene (6 bases). The germline gives CDR1 MNHNY, CDR2 SVGAGI (reference sequence). The CDR3 runs 15 residues. V was shortened by 6 bases and J by 5 bases, with 19 bases between the two germline ends. The CDR3 region has the DNA TGTGCCAGCAGATTCCAACACAGGGAAGAAACTGAAGCTTTCTTT. Encoded protein: CASRFQHREETEAFF.

To note about this clone: Other DNA sequences of this sample code for an identical CDR3. The chain uses TRBV11-3 and TRBJ2-2, with D maybe TRBD2 (5 bases). V lost 6 bases to trimming and J lost 5 bases, with 7 bases between them. This CDR3 spans 12 amino acids. The germline gives CDR1 SGHNT, CDR2 YENEEA. DNA of the CDR3: TGTGCCAGCAGGAGGGATACCGGGGAGCTGTTTTTT. It yields the protein CASRRDTGELFF.

The V gene is TRBV5-1, the J gene TRBJ2-7; 10 bases map to TRBD2. The V gene's germline CDR1 is SGHRS and CDR2 YFSETQ. CDR3 length: 14 residues. V lost 5 bases to trimming and J lost 7 bases; unmatched junction nucleotides: 9. CDR3 sequence (DNA): TGCGCCAGCAGGAGGACTAGCGGCCCAATGGAGCAGTACTTC. This encodes CASRRTSGPMEQYF.

As concerns this clone: This sample includes further DNA sequences coding for the same CDR3. The chain uses TRBV20-1 and TRBJ2-7, with D possibly being TRBD1 (6 bases). V was cut by 6 bases and J by 4 bases, with 10 bases left in between. The CDR3 length is 11 residues. The germline V gene has CDR1 DFQATT and CDR2 SNEGSKA (reference sequence). CDR3 sequence: CSASQGYEQYF. The CDR3 bases are TGCAGTGCGTCACAGGGTTACGAGCAGTACTTC.

J is TRBJ2-5 and V is TRBV15; no clear D gene. V lost 0 bases and J 5 bases, leaving 4 bases between the germline ends. Germline CDR1 is LNHNV and CDR2 is YYDKDF (reference sequence). The CDR3 loop spans 12 amino acids. The CDR3 region has the DNA TGTGCCACCAGCAGAGATCCGGAGACCCAGTACTTC. Amino acids: CATSRDPETQYF.